This T cell receptor (beta chain) was captured in a study of cytomegalovirus exposure and HLA in healthy donors listed by TCRdb under 2017. Some background on the complete study: According to an earlier analysis of 587 of the donors, about 170 million T cells yielded 95 million to 140 million unique TCR beta sequences and about 300 Gb of sequence data. To predict cytomegalovirus infection status, the study brought together high-throughput TCR immunosequencing, statistical association of individual TCRs with disease status, and machine learning. On average, roughly 240,000 unique TCR beta nucleotide sequences were sequenced per donor among more than 350 genotyped donors of the cohort, with roughly 18% of those sequences being non-productive. A separate validation cohort of roughly 130 different subjects was used in addition to the approximately 640-subject first cohort. In a later analysis, previously published TCR beta repertoires from hundreds of donors were re-analyzed and high-resolution HLA genotyping was added so that TCR occurrence patterns could be studied. To decide whether each TCR beta V gene segment behaved as functional or pseudogenic, an earlier analysis of fewer than 750 of the donors relied on high-throughput TCR beta sequencing. Every repertoire in the discovery cohort had been generated on one and the same sequencing platform. The study aimed to test whether cataloging public T cell receptors could reveal signatures of past pathogen exposure. In a later genetic analysis, genome-wide SNP genotypes for about three fifths of the roughly 670 donors were used, and that subset was treated as a discovery cohort. Among the roughly 400 genotyped donors, 75% to 90% belonged to the genetic ancestry cluster associated with self-reported Caucasian donors. Alongside the repertoire data, information on donor age, sex, ethnicity and CMV serostatus was compiled. Approximately 300 gigabases of sequencing data and approximately 92 million unique TCR sequences made up an early release that covered under 750 HLA-typed donors. Typing coverage varied by locus: roughly 620-630 donors for A, B, C, DRB1 and DQB1; roughly 520 for DQA1; more than 600 for DPA1; about 450 for DPB1. Class I and class II HLA loci were covered by the typing at four-digit resolution. A handful of DR-DQ haplotypes were treated as single units for association and clustering because of strong linkage in the cohort. In the later analysis, no new phenotypic data were used to find candidate immune exposures; instead, reliance was placed on TCR beta sequences and their occurrence across donors. The study used immunosequencing to profile the T cell repertoires of several hundred subjects and linked those repertoires to cytomegalovirus serostatus. What the work shows at the level of the full study, not this receptor alone: A cluster of highly shared sequence variants was judged likely to represent a technical artifact of the sequencing pipeline. In a later genetic analysis, fewer N-insertions in productive TCRs were reported among donors in an Asian-associated ancestry cluster than the roughly 700-donor mean. The study gave a list of 150 to 200 TCR beta chains associated with cytomegalovirus. A further reported finding was that TCR beta sequences accurately predicted the HLA-A and HLA-B alleles for most subjects in the first cohort. Some IMGT-functional V segments, including TRBV6-2 and TRBV6-3, could not be told apart with the 87-base-pair reads, so those segments were excluded. The only immune exposure information available for the cohort was CMV serostatus. In a later genetic analysis, a missense DCLRE1C variant was associated with V-gene and J-gene trimming of TCR beta chains, and the association was replicated in an independent cohort. Because HLA typing was missing for some donors at each locus, association tests included only the typed subset. When HLA alleles, especially DR and DQ, strongly co-occurred, TCR associations were difficult to assign to individual alleles. Most TCR sequences were seen in very few donors, while some public TCRs were found in many individuals. According to the authors, the approach could potentially be generalized to other disease states and immunological phenotypes. Because counts were too low, 15 to 20 rarely observed V segments, including chromosome 9 orphons, were excluded from the earlier analysis of 587 of the donors. In a later analysis, most CMV-associated TCR beta chains were found to appear HLA-restricted, with HLA associations seemingly driven largely by CMV exposure. In this cohort, only TCR beta chains were sequenced, and detectable features were limited by the absence of alpha or paired-chain data. A few of the identified cytomegalovirus-associated TCR beta chains were confirmed in vitro to be specific for cytomegalovirus antigens. A later analysis associated 16,951 TCR beta sequences with specific HLA alleles at a false discovery rate of 0.05. A later analysis reported that several top co-occurrence clusters appeared linked to parvovirus B19, influenza, CMV and Epstein-Barr virus. The classifier was reported to diagnose cytomegalovirus status with high specificity and sensitivity in both the original and validation cohorts. In a later analysis, TCR association rates were found to vary across HLA loci, with the most associated TCRs seen for DRB1 alleles and the fewest for HLA-C alleles. In a later analysis, HLA-associated TCR beta chains showed more clonal expansion and lower generation probabilities than non-associated chains that were equally common. Linkage disequilibrium might explain the correlated functional status among segregating V segments, but an unknown experimental factor could not be ruled out. An earlier analysis of around 540 of the donors showed that most TCR beta V segments appeared in productive rearrangements either about 87% or about 30% of the time, which broadly matched IMGT annotations. Sequencing depth was assumed to be roughly uniform across donors in the presence/absence analyses, though that assumption may not hold.

CDR1 SEHNR and CDR2 FQNEAQ are derived from the germline V gene (reference sequence). The V end gives up 1 base and the J end 5 bases, leaving 14 bases in the junction not matched to a gene. The CDR3, cysteine through phenylalanine, is 19 amino acids long. Only the CDR3 portion is preserved as DNA: 57 bases, with reading frame beginning at the first base. In total, approximately 700 healthy bone marrow donors made up the cohort. At the time of sampling, all cohort members were nominally healthy, though unrecorded immune exposures were likely present. The donor tested CMV seronegative and was one of the 352 seronegative cohort members. Every donor gave a peripheral blood sample, and the peripheral blood mononuclear cells from that sample were used for TCR beta sequencing. The Qiagen DNeasy Blood Extraction Kit was used to extract genomic DNA from the blood cell samples. To note about this clone: Its binding antigen is unknown. Base qualities were left out, and no much larger clone turns up one base away.

Receptors were amplified or captured by the immunoSEQ multiplex PCR assay. A mixture of 60 forward primers for TCR Vbeta segments and 13 reverse primers for TCR Jbeta segments was used in the multiplex PCR. Amplification of the CDR3 region of rearranged TCR beta genes was performed with a multiplex PCR assay on genomic DNA. Amplified TCR beta libraries were sequenced as 87-base-pair reads on the Illumina HiSeq System. For the original study's pipeline: Across the 600 to 700 repertoires, a later analysis counted some 80 million unique TCR beta chains, around 10 million of which were shared by at least two donors. Raw reads were error-corrected and collapsed into unique sequences with a nearest-neighbor algorithm that merged closely related sequences to remove PCR and sequencing errors. To assign V, D and J gene segments, CDR3 sequences were aligned to IMGT reference sequences. Each retained sequence needed at least a six-nucleotide match to both a V gene segment and a J gene segment. Rearrangements were classified as productive when the CDR3 lacked stop codons and remained in frame with V and J, and all other rearrangements were classified as non-productive. Following IMGT convention, CDR3 was defined as the stretch from the second conserved V-encoded cysteine to the conserved J-encoded phenylalanine. The earlier analysis of some 540 of the donors excluded any sequence lacking an unambiguous match to a single V gene segment. In an earlier analysis of approximately 590 of the donors, a V segment was called functional when productive rearrangements were above 56.7%, and segregating when the standard deviation between donors exceeded 5%. A statistical classification framework was built for diagnosing cytomegalovirus status from the catalog of TCR beta chain sequences. A later analysis assigned V and J genes by comparing TCR nucleotide sequences with IMGT/GENE-DB human TR gene sequences. A later analysis assigned CDR3 sequences and most-parsimonious VDJ recombination scenarios with the TCRdist pipeline. In a later analysis, each TCR beta chain was defined by its CDR3 amino acid sequence together with its V-gene family, and reads lacking a unique V-gene family were excluded. As a way to deal with suspected cross-contamination and a sequencing artifact, a later analysis dropped under 600 nucleotide sequences that were highly shared and had low generation probability. In a later analysis, a clonal expansion index was calculated for each public chain from normalized within-repertoire ranks of inferred template counts. A later analysis computed generation probabilities with a VDJ recombination model fitted to out-of-frame rearrangements, and checked the results against IGoR. In a later analysis, TCR-TCR, TCR-HLA and TCR-CMV co-occurrence was scored with hypergeometric tests, and a repertoire-size bias correction was applied to TCR pairs. In a later analysis, false discovery rates were estimated by permuting HLA or CMV assignments 20 times. In a later analysis, co-occurring TCRs were grouped using DBSCAN, and TCRdist sequence similarity was added for clustering within HLA-allele-positive subsets. Repertoires with fewer than 30,000 or more than 120,000 public chains, plus five repertoires with anomalous nucleotide sharing, were excluded from co-occurrence clustering. TCRdb stores this immuneACCESS table with in-frame sequences only. Part of the clones is absent; in the studies checked, under half of the shortfall reflects unresolved V genes, and no reason is known for the rest. V, J and clone size were drawn from that table, and D and trimming were deduced from the DNA. The sample yields around 85,000 clones; around three quarters were counted once. The leading ten clones occupy about 1.1% of the sample.

The TCR sequence derives from a male donor in good health and CMV-seronegative. The chain couples TRBV7-9 to TRBJ1-1; TRBD1 agrees with 12 junctional bases. Sequencing was carried out using PBMCs. The DNA sequence is TGTGCCAGCAGCTTAGTAGGAGGGGGGACAGGGGGCCTCTCGACTGAAGCTTTCTTT. It specifies CASSLVGGGTGGLSTEAFF.